This T cell receptor (delta chain) originates from a study of gamma-delta chains in newborns, infants, children. Study at large: Innate gammadelta T cells reportedly expand polyclonally right after birth, driven by microbial exposure, per the title.

As regards this clone: Germline is not matched at one junction end, which may reflect a read error. This same CDR3 is encoded by further DNA sequences in the sample.

TCRdb reapplied CATT to the reads. The repertoire holds more than 8,000 delta-chain clones, with under 3.5% as singletons. From germline, CDR1 is GEAIGNYY and CDR2 EKD. The CDR3 consists of 15 residues. The clonotype comes from a child who was a newborn, infant or young child, either healthy, febrile or measles-vaccinated (not recorded which). Sequenced material: blood. The rearrangement uses TRDV2 and TRDJ1; TRDD3 aligns across 7 bases. For the CDR3, the DNA is TGTGCCTGTGACACCCTGGGGATAGCGGGCGATAAGCTCATCTTT. This translates into CACDTLGIAGDKLIF.